Below are 28 T cell receptor beta chains sequenced from a single sample in a study of CD8+CD57+ T cells in acquired aplastic anemia. According to the study, genomic DNA was the template for TCR beta VDJ and CDR3 profiling. Using its own MiXCR run on the reads, TCRdb lists one record per CDR3 protein. The top ten clones hold roughly 42% of a sample with approximately 250,000 distinct CDR3 sequences, 82% of them seen once. Patients chosen for sequencing had shown CD8+CD57+ cell expansion by flow cytometry. Material for sequencing was sorted CD4+, CD8+, or CD8+CD57+ T cells (not recorded which) from PBMCs. The origin of the receptors is a human donor with aplastic anemia.

With respect to this clonotype: Germline and junction disagree at one end, which may indicate a read error. The genes are TRBV7-2 and TRBJ1-2; D gene ambiguous. This CDR3 region has 15 residues. Germline V lookup: CDR1 SGHTA, CDR2 FQGNSA. CDR3 loop: CASSWAGGSNSGYTF. CDR3 in DNA: TGTGCCAGCAGCTGGGCGGGAGGGTCAAACTCTGGCTACACCTTC.

About this clonotype: Here the CDR3 omits its conserved ending phenylalanine or tryptophan, so a read error is the likely source. The DNA is left out, because the CDR3 cannot be placed on it with certainty; the CDR3 is given as TCRdb lists it. The chain carries TRBV9 and TRBJ2-3; TRBD2 reflects the table's D call only, with no check against the DNA. CDR1 and CDR2 from the germline V gene are SGDLS and YYNGEE. The CDR3 is 13 amino acids in total, end residues counted. The CDR3: CASSVEDYALVYI.

A remark on this clonotype: A read error is likely, as this CDR3 ends without the conserved phenylalanine or tryptophan. It is unclear where the CDR3 begins or ends on the DNA, so no DNA is shown, and the CDR3 is as TCRdb lists it. The chain links TRBV7-8 to TRBJ2-2. Germline assignment: CDR1 SGHVS and CDR2 FQNEAQ. The length of the CDR3 is 13 amino acids, counting both ends. The CDR3 sequence is CASSLAEVGELLY.

The chain combines TRBV20-1 with TRBJ2-1; tentatively, D is TRBD1 or TRBD2 (5 bases each). The CDR3 extends over 15 amino acids. Germline CDR1 and CDR2: DFQATT and SNEGSKA (reference sequence). V was shortened by 5 bases and J by 4 bases, with 18 bases between the two germline ends. Here the CDR3 DNA reads TGCAGTGCTGAGGTGGGAAGGGGAGCTTACAATGAGCAGTTCTTC. Its protein product is CSAEVGRGAYNEQFF.

About this clonotype itself: The junction does not match germline at one end; this may be a read error. CDR3 protein: CATSFGSAQETQYF. In DNA form, the CDR3 reads TGTGCCACCAGCTTTGGTAGCGCGCAAGAGACCCAGTACTTC. The genes are TRBV5-5 and TRBJ2-5; tentatively, D is TRBD2 (5 bases). The CDR3 length is 14 residues. Germline V gene sequence: CDR1 SGHKS, CDR2 YYEKEE (reference sequence). Full variable domain (outside the CDR3, taken from reference TRBV5-5 and TRBJ2-5): DAGVTQSPTHLIKTRGQQVTLRCSPISGHKSVSWYQQVLGQGPQFIFQYYEKEERGRGNFPDRFSARQFPNYSSELNVNALLLGDSALYLCATSFGSAQETQYFGPGTRLLVL.

This clonotype has only one observation. A read error may produce the germline difference seen at one junction end. This chain connects TRBV7-6 to TRBJ2-5, with D unresolved. Germline V gene lookup returns CDR1 SGHVS and CDR2 FNYEAQ. The CDR3 has 15 residues. The CDR3 reads CASSSDKGNQPPHYF. CDR3 nucleotide sequence: TGTGCCAGCAGTTCAGACAAGGGCAATCAACCCCCCCACTACTTC.

This clonotype was recorded at least ten times. This rearrangement joins TRBV5-8 to TRBJ2-2, with 9 bases identical to TRBD2. J gave up 0 bases and V 4 bases, and 10 bases lay outside the gene matches. The CDR3 spans 18 residues. CDR1 is SGHTS and CDR2 is YDEGEE in the germline V gene. As DNA, the CDR3 is TGTGCCAGCAGCGAGCTAATTAGCGGGAGCGCGAACACCGGGGAGCTGTTTTTT. Its translation: CASSELISGSANTGELFF.

CDR3 protein: CATSRDPLRRAGELFF. The DNA of the CDR3 is TGTGCCACCAGCAGAGATCCCCTCCGTAGGGCCGGGGAGCTGTTTTTT. The chain joins TRBV15 to TRBJ2-2; D not resolved. The germline CDR1 and CDR2 sequences are LNHNV and YYDKDF (reference sequence). The CDR3 is made up of 16 amino acids. The V gene lost 0 bases and the J gene lost 6 bases, with 14 bases spanning the gap.

The V gene is TRBV7-8, the J gene TRBJ2-7; D is undetermined. The J call may be in error: the DNA end matches TRBJ2-1 better. CDR1 is SGHVS and CDR2 is FQNEAQ in the germline V gene. The CDR3 runs 12 residues. The CDR3 region is CASGLTNNEQFF. The CDR3, as DNA: TGTGCCAGCGGGCTCACCAACAATGAGCAGTTCTTC.

As for this clonotype: The CDR3 does not end in the conserved phenylalanine or tryptophan, so this is likely a read error. Here the CDR3 reads CASSVGLNFSYTL. The CDR3 coding sequence is TGTGCCAGCAGCGTTGGACTGAACTTTTCCTACACCCTC. V is TRBV9 and J is TRBJ1-2; D not certain. Trimming cost V 2 bases and J 10 bases, with 15 bases left between them. Germline V gene data show CDR1 as SGDLS and CDR2 as YYNGEE. This CDR3 comprises 13 residues.

About this clonotype itself: The junction departs from germline at one end; a sequencing error may be responsible. The chain joins TRBV7-2 to TRBJ2-3; 12 bases agree with TRBD2. The germline V gene encodes CDR1 SGHTA and CDR2 FQGNSA. The CDR3 is 15 amino acids. The CDR3 coding sequence is TGTGCCAGCAGCTTGACTAGCGGGAGCGGTACTACGCAGTTTTTT. Translating gives CASSLTSGSGTTQFF.

This clonotype has a handful of counts. The J gene is TRBJ2-5, the V gene TRBV7-2; tentative D call: TRBD1 (6 bases). Germline CDR1 and CDR2: SGHTA and FQGNSA. CDR3 size: 13 residues. With 3 bases removed from V and 7 bases from J, the gap between germline ends came to 12 bases. The CDR3 region is CASSFRTDVTQYF. The CDR3 DNA is TGTGCCAGCAGCTTTAGGACAGACGTGACCCAGTACTTC.

V usage is TRBV7-8 and J usage is TRBJ2-7; the D is unclear. This CDR3 has 18 amino acids. Germline values: CDR1 SGHVS, CDR2 FQNEAQ. V was cut by 3 bases and J by 1 base, with 22 bases left in between. The CDR3 DNA sequence: TGTGCCAGCAGCTTTGCTCCAGATCGCGATACGCATTCCTACGAGCAGTACGTC. Its translation: CASSFAPDRDTHSYEQYV.

This sequence joins TRBV7-6 and TRBJ2-6; 8 bases line up with TRBD1. CDR3 length: 16 amino acids. Trimming took 0 bases from V and 15 from J; bases not matched to a gene: 13. Per germline, CDR1 SGHVS and CDR2 FNYEAQ. As DNA, the CDR3 is TGTGCCAGCAGCTTAGCCGGACAGGGAACGGATACGCACCTGACTTTC. Its translation: CASSLAGQGTDTHLTF.

Comment on this clonotype: A junction boundary mismatches the germline segment, possibly from a read error. V is TRBV7-9 and J is TRBJ2-3; 7 bases fit TRBD1. Germline loops: CDR1 SEHNR, CDR2 FQNEAQ (reference sequence). The CDR3 is 15 residues long. CDR3 DNA sequence: TGTGCCAACGGCGTAGGGGGACAGAGCAAAGATACGCAGTATTTT. This gives the protein CANGVGGQSKDTQYF. The whole variable domain, remainder taken from reference TRBV7-9 and TRBJ2-3, is DTGVSQNPRHKITKRGQNVTFRCDPISEHNRLYWYRQTLGQGPEFLTYFQNEAQLEKSRLLSDRFSAERPKGSFSTLEIQRTEQGDSAMYLCANGVGGQSKDTQYFGPGTRLTVL.

Comments on this clonotype: A junction end diverges from the germline sequence, so it may reflect a read error. The chain links TRBV2 to TRBJ2-5, with D perhaps matching TRBD1 (6 bases). The CDR3 has 13 residues. The germline V gene has CDR1 SNHLY and CDR2 FYNNEI. Here the CDR3 reads CASGGGTAETQYF. CDR3 nucleotide sequence: TGTGCCAGCGGGGGCGGAACCGCAGAGACGCAGTACTTC.

The V gene is TRBV7-6, the J gene TRBJ2-7; TRBD1 agrees at 7 bases. Germline V gene sequence: CDR1 SGHVS, CDR2 FNYEAQ. The CDR3 runs to 18 residues. After removal of 3 bases from V and 4 bases from J, the junction contained 18 bases not matched to a gene. The CDR3 region has the DNA TGTGCCAGCAGCTTTCCTACAGACAGGGAAGCCCTCTTTTACGAGCAGTACGTC. Translating gives CASSFPTDREALFYEQYV.

Concerning this clonotype: This CDR3 is missing its conserved last phenylalanine or tryptophan, likely due to a read error. It is unclear where the CDR3 begins or ends on the DNA, so no DNA is shown, and the CDR3 is as TCRdb lists it. The chain links TRBV2 to TRBJ2-1; TRBD2, the table's D call, lacks a check against the DNA. CDR1 and CDR2 (germline): SNHLY, FYNNEI. Counting both end residues, the CDR3 totals 15 amino acids. The CDR3 sequence is CASSAVPPDTQYFFS.

Here the CDR3 DNA reads TGCAGTGCTAGGCAAACAGGGGATGGTCAGCCCCAGCATTTT. It is translated as CSARQTGDGQPQHF. The chain employs TRBV20-1 and TRBJ1-5; 7 positions agree with TRBD1. Germline V CDR1 and CDR2: DFQATT, SNEGSKA (reference sequence). V shed 3 bases and J 6 bases; nucleotides not matched to a gene: 8. The CDR3 spans 14 residues.

Note on this clonotype: The junction shows a germline mismatch at one end, possibly a read error. J is TRBJ2-1 and V is TRBV7-8; 10 positions match TRBD2. This CDR3 spans 14 amino acids. CDR1 and CDR2 from the germline V gene are SGHVS and FQNEAQ. CDR3: CASSLAGGPNAQFF. CDR3 nucleotide sequence: TGTGCCAGCAGTTTAGCGGGAGGTCCCAATGCGCAGTTCTTC.

About this clonotype itself: The CDR3 ends on some other residue instead of the conserved phenylalanine or tryptophan, so this is likely a read error. It is unclear where the CDR3 begins or ends on the DNA, so no DNA is shown, and the CDR3 is as TCRdb lists it. CDR3 amino acids: CASRKGSSQAKHFG. The chain couples TRBV2 to TRBJ2-5. Per the germline V gene, CDR1 is SNHLY and CDR2 is FYNNEI. The CDR3 is 14 amino acids in total, end residues counted.

As concerns this clonotype: The junction differs from germline at one of its ends, possibly a read error. The V call is TRBV7-3, the J call TRBJ2-5, with D possibly matching TRBD2 (5 bases). The CDR3 is 14 residues long. Germline V gene sequence: CDR1 SGHTA, CDR2 FQGTGA. The CDR3 DNA reads TGTGCCAACGAGAGAGCGGCGTACGACGTTGCACACTGCTTC. Amino acid sequence: CANERAAYDVAHCF.

With respect to this clonotype: It is likely a read error, because the conserved phenylalanine at the end of the CDR3 is missing. Because the CDR3's place on the DNA is in doubt, the DNA is left out and the CDR3 is given as listed by TCRdb. The chain carries TRBV2 and TRBJ1-1; the table's D call of TRBD1 was not tested on the DNA. Germline values: CDR1 SNHLY, CDR2 FYNNEI. Both ends counted, the CDR3 spans 15 residues. This CDR3 reads CASSDGGSVSSSSVH.

V and J are TRBV7-8 and TRBJ2-7; D gene uncertain. Looked up from germline, CDR1 is SGHVS and CDR2 is FQNEAQ. The CDR3 is 15 residues long. Trimming stripped 6 bases from V and 8 bases from J, with 23 bases between. The CDR3 DNA is TGTGCCAGCAGTGAAGTAGGCAGCAGTTCGCCCCAGCAGTACGTC. This translates into CASSEVGSSSPQQYV.

On this clonotype: The conserved phenylalanine or tryptophan is not found at the CDR3 terminus, so this likely reflects a read error. The limits of the CDR3 on the DNA are not certain, so only TCRdb's listed CDR3 is given. V is TRBV7-3 and J is TRBJ1-6. The germline V gene has CDR1 SGHTA and CDR2 FQGTGA. The CDR3 has 9 amino acids, counting both end residues. CDR3 sequence: CASSLTSSS.

V is TRBV7-9 and J is TRBJ2-5, with 9 bases that match TRBD2. CDR1 SEHNR and CDR2 FQNEAQ come from the germline V gene (reference sequence). The CDR3 spans 14 residues. Trimming took 4 bases from V and 14 from J; bases not matched to a gene: 14. CDR3 nucleotides: TGTGCCAGCAGCTCCCAAAGAAGCGGGGGGAGCCATTACTTC. It is translated as CASSSQRSGGSHYF.

This clonotype was counted once. This sequence may be a read error, since a much larger clone differs from it by one base. This rearrangement joins TRBV11-3 to TRBJ2-3, with D maybe TRBD1 (6 bases). This CDR3 region has 13 residues. CDR1 SGHNT and CDR2 YENEEA come from the germline V gene. The CDR3 bases are TGTGCCAGCTCAAGACAGGCCAACGATACGCGGTATTTT. Its translation is CASSRQANDTRYF.

The V gene is TRBV7-8, the J gene TRBJ2-3; D is undetermined. Deletions cut 3 bases from V and 14 bases from J, with 18 bases between. Germline V lookup: CDR1 SGHVS, CDR2 FQNEAQ. CDR3 size: 13 residues. CDR3 DNA: TGTGCCAGCAGCTTTCATCCAGCCGGTACAGCGTATTTT. Amino acids: CASSFHPAGTAYF.